Listed below are T cell receptor beta chains from one sample, sequenced in a study of OX40 agonist ivuxolimab in advanced cancers. Sequencing was performed with immunoSEQ multiplex PCR; in TCRdb, only in-frame clones are kept and a portion is missing. This sample has about 83,000 clones; 70% to 85% occur once, and the top ten carry about 7%. The material was CD4+ or CD8+ T cells sorted from blood, obtained in a trial of the OX40 agonist ivuxolimab. Receptors were obtained from an adult with an advanced solid tumor such as melanoma, head and neck, liver or kidney cancer. CDR3s leave out the opening cysteine and the closing phenylalanine or tryptophan. A D gene is named only where the DNA matches it firmly. The size of a clone is reported for some rows only, either as once, few or many, or as a class for expanded clones.

clone_size: NA
j_call: TRBJ2-5
v_call: TRBV18
d_call: TRBD1
cdr3_aa: ASSPQGQGQETQY

clone_size: once
j_call: TRBJ1-2
v_call: TRBV11-3
d_call: TRBD1
cdr3_aa: ASSFTDRGIDYGYT

clone_size: few
j_call: TRBJ1-4
v_call: TRBV5-6
d_call: NA
cdr3_aa: ASRVFGGDEKLF

clone_size: NA
j_call: TRBJ1-5
v_call: TRBV19
d_call: NA
cdr3_aa: ASSMRDSNQPQH

clone_size: few
j_call: TRBJ2-2
v_call: TRBV11-2
d_call: TRBD1
cdr3_aa: ASSLGGQGDNTGELF

clone_size: NA
j_call: TRBJ2-2
v_call: TRBV5-6
d_call: TRBD1
cdr3_aa: ASIRTGVIGELF

clone_size: NA
j_call: TRBJ1-6
v_call: TRBV5-1
d_call: TRBD1
cdr3_aa: ASSSLPPGTGDSPLH

clone_size: NA
j_call: TRBJ1-3
v_call: TRBV6-5
d_call: NA
cdr3_aa: ASSYGETIY

clone_size: NA
j_call: TRBJ1-6
v_call: TRBV27
d_call: NA
cdr3_aa: ASSSGKTANSPLH

clone_size: NA
j_call: TRBJ1-5
v_call: TRBV6-5
d_call: NA
cdr3_aa: ASSSTVLNQPQH

clone_size: few
j_call: TRBJ2-7
v_call: TRBV5-1
d_call: NA
cdr3_aa: ASSEQWTVDEQY

clone_size: NA
j_call: TRBJ1-4
v_call: TRBV6-1
d_call: NA
cdr3_aa: ASSDRRELF

clone_size: NA
j_call: TRBJ2-1
v_call: TRBV2
d_call: NA
cdr3_aa: ASSERRFNEQF

clone_size: NA
j_call: TRBJ1-1
v_call: TRBV7-9
d_call: NA
cdr3_aa: ASSSEGNTEAF

clone_size: few
j_call: TRBJ2-1
v_call: TRBV4-1
d_call: NA
cdr3_aa: ASSQVNFLGRLEYEQF

clone_size: NA
j_call: TRBJ1-3
v_call: TRBV19
d_call: TRBD1
cdr3_aa: ASSIIRGSTENTIY

clone_size: NA
j_call: TRBJ1-4
v_call: TRBV6-1
d_call: NA
cdr3_aa: ASSAGTKLF

clone_size: NA
j_call: TRBJ1-2
v_call: TRBV4-1
d_call: TRBD1
cdr3_aa: ASRPTGSYGYT

clone_size: NA
j_call: TRBJ2-1
v_call: TRBV5-1
d_call: NA
cdr3_aa: ASIPGWGHEQF

clone_size: NA
j_call: TRBJ1-5
v_call: TRBV7-2
d_call: TRBD1
cdr3_aa: ASSSGQGRGKNQPQH

clone_size: NA
j_call: TRBJ2-1
v_call: TRBV20-1
d_call: NA
cdr3_aa: SGSSYNEQF

clone_size: NA
j_call: TRBJ2-3
v_call: TRBV13
d_call: TRBD2
cdr3_aa: ASSRGGTDTQY

clone_size: NA
j_call: TRBJ1-1
v_call: TRBV5-6
d_call: NA
cdr3_aa: ASSHRRRGTEAF

clone_size: NA
j_call: TRBJ2-6
v_call: TRBV11-2
d_call: NA
cdr3_aa: ASSLEWGTGANVLT

clone_size: NA
j_call: TRBJ1-5
v_call: TRBV30
d_call: NA
cdr3_aa: AWSVRGLQPQH

clone_size: NA
j_call: TRBJ1-4
v_call: TRBV30
d_call: NA
cdr3_aa: AWSASNEKLF

clone_size: NA
j_call: TRBJ1-5
v_call: TRBV11-3
d_call: NA
cdr3_aa: ASSPGRGCQPQH

clone_size: NA
j_call: TRBJ1-1
v_call: TRBV10-3
d_call: NA
cdr3_aa: AISEFAENTEAF

clone_size: NA
j_call: TRBJ2-1
v_call: TRBV4-1
d_call: NA
cdr3_aa: ASSQTSEQF

clone_size: NA
j_call: TRBJ2-2
v_call: TRBV30
d_call: NA
cdr3_aa: AWKLGGGVTGELF

clone_size: NA
j_call: TRBJ1-6
v_call: TRBV10-1
d_call: TRBD1
cdr3_aa: ASRDRVSSPLH

clone_size: NA
j_call: TRBJ1-6
v_call: TRBV30
d_call: TRBD1
cdr3_aa: AWSISGTGINSPLH

clone_size: once
j_call: TRBJ1-1
v_call: TRBV7-9
d_call: NA
cdr3_aa: ASSLNRQDTEAF

clone_size: few
j_call: TRBJ1-3
v_call: TRBV19
d_call: TRBD1
cdr3_aa: ATKTGVGGNTIY

clone_size: NA
j_call: TRBJ1-2
v_call: TRBV19
d_call: NA
cdr3_aa: ASTLGATYYGYT

clone_size: NA
j_call: TRBJ1-5
v_call: TRBV5-1
d_call: NA
cdr3_aa: ASSLAPQVWSLYQPQH

clone_size: once
j_call: TRBJ1-1
v_call: TRBV11-3
d_call: NA
cdr3_aa: ASSLEGIRNTEAF

clone_size: NA
j_call: TRBJ1-1
v_call: TRBV30
d_call: TRBD1
cdr3_aa: AGQGGGGTEAF

clone_size: once
j_call: TRBJ2-1
v_call: TRBV9
d_call: TRBD2
cdr3_aa: ASSPRPSGNGEQF

clone_size: NA
j_call: TRBJ1-3
v_call: TRBV7-2
d_call: NA
cdr3_aa: ASSAGNTIY

clone_size: NA
j_call: TRBJ1-6
v_call: TRBV6-1
d_call: NA
cdr3_aa: ASSEAGGQRPWTLH

clone_size: few
j_call: TRBJ1-5
v_call: TRBV19
d_call: NA
cdr3_aa: ASKEGWGQPQH

clone_size: NA
j_call: TRBJ1-1
v_call: TRBV5-5
d_call: NA
cdr3_aa: ASSFLRGRVGTEAF

clone_size: NA
j_call: TRBJ1-4
v_call: TRBV6-1
d_call: NA
cdr3_aa: ASSEPGRGLTNEKLF

clone_size: NA
j_call: TRBJ1-6
v_call: TRBV7-2
d_call: TRBD1
cdr3_aa: ASKGQTNSPLH

clone_size: once
j_call: TRBJ2-7
v_call: TRBV4-2
d_call: NA
cdr3_aa: ASSQEFGTNYEQY

clone_size: NA
j_call: TRBJ2-2
v_call: TRBV11-3
d_call: NA
cdr3_aa: ASSLGGARKAGELF

clone_size: few
j_call: TRBJ2-3
v_call: TRBV7-2
d_call: NA
cdr3_aa: ASSYSEQDTQY

clone_size: NA
j_call: TRBJ2-3
v_call: TRBV6-6
d_call: NA
cdr3_aa: ASSYTGRSDTQY

clone_size: NA
j_call: TRBJ2-5
v_call: TRBV4-2
d_call: TRBD1
cdr3_aa: ASSQSDRERETQY